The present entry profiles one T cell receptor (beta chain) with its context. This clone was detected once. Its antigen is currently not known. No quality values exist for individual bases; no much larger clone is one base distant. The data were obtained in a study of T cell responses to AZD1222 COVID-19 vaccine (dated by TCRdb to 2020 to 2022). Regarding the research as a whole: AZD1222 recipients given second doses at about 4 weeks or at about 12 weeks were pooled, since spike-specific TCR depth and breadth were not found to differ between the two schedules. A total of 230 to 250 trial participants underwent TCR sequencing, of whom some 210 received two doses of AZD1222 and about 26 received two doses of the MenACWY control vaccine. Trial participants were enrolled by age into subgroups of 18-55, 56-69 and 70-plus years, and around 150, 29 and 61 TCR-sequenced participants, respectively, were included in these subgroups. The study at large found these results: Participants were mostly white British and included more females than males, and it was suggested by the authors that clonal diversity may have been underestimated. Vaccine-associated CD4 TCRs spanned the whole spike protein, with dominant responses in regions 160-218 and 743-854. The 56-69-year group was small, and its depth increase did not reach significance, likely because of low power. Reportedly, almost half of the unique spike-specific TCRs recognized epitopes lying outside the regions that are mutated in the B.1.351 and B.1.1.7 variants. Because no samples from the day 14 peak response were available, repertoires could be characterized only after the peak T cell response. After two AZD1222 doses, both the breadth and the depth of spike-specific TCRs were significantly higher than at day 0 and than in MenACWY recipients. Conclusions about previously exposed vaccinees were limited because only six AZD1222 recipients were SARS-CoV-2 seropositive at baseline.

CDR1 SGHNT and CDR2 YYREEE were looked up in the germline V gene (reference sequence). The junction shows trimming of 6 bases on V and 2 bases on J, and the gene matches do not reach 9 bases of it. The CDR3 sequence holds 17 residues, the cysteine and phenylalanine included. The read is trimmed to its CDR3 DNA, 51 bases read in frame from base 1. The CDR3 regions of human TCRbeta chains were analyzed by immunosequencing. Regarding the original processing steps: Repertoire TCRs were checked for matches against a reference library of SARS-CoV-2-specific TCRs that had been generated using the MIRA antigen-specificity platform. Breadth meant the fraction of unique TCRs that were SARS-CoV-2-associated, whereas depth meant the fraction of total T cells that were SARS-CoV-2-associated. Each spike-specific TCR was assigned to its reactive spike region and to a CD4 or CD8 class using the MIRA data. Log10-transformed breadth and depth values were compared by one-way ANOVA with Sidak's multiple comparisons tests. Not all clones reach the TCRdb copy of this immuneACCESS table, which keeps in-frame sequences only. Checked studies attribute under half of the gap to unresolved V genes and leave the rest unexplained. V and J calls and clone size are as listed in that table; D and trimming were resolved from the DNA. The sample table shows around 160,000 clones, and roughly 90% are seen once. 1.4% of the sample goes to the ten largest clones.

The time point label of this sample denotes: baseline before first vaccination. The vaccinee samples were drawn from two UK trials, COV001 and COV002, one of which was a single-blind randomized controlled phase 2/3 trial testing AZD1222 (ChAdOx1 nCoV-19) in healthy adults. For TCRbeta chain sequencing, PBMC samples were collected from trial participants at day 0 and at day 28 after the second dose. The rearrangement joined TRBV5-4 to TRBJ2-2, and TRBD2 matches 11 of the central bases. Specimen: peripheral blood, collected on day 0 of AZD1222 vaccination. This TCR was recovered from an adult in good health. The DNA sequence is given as TGTGCCAGCACCTCACTAGCGGGGGCGCCCAACACCGGGGAGCTGTTTTTT. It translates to CASTSLAGAPNTGELFF.